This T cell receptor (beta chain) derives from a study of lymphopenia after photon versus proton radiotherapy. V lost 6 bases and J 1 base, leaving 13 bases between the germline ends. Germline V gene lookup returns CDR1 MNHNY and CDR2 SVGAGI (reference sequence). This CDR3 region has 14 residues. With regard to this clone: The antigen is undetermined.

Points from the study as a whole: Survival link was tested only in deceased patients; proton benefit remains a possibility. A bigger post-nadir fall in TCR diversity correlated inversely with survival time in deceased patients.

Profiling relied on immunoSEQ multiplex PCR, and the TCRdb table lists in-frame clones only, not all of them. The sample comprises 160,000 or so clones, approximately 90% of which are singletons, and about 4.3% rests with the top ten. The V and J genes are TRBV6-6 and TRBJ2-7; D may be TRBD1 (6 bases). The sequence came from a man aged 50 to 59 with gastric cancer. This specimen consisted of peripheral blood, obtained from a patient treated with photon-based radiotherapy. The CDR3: CASRWTAVSYEQYF. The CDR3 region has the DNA TGTGCCAGCAGGTGGACAGCGGTATCCTACGAGCAGTACTTC.